This TCR beta chain derives from a study of T cell responses to AZD1222 COVID-19 vaccine. Study-level findings and limits: Repertoires in all cases were sampled only once the peak T cell response had passed. Vaccine-associated CD4 TCRs ranged over spike, dominating at 160-218 and 743-854. Baseline serostatus was positive in only 5 to 7 AZD1222 recipients.

Comment on this clone: The antigen is undetermined.

The germline V gene has CDR1 SGHVS and CDR2 FQNEAQ. This CDR3 is built from 16 residues. The V and J ends lost 2 bases and 4 bases respectively, with 17 bases between them. Profiled with immunoSEQ multiplex PCR; TCRdb holds only in-frame clones, not every one. This table holds 80,000 to 100,000 clones, around 92% found once. This specimen was peripheral blood, taken on day 0 of MenACWY control vaccination. This sequence originates from an adult in good health. The rearrangement joins TRBV7-8 to TRBJ1-2; D is possibly TRBD1 (5 bases). CDR3 nucleotides: TGTGCCAGCAGCTTATCCCCCTCAGGGAGCTCCTATGGCTACACCTTC. It specifies CASSLSPSGSSYGYTF.